This is a list of T cell receptor beta chains from one sample in a study of shared clonotypes between healthy human individuals. Sequencing used immunoSEQ multiplex PCR; TCRdb keeps in-frame clones, though not all of them. The sample lists roughly 2.4 million clones, nearly 97% occurring once. Material: naive CD4+ T cells sorted from blood. The receptors come from a man between 18 and 29 years old in good health. CDR3s include the opening cysteine and the closing phenylalanine or tryptophan. Fields, in order: V gene, D gene, J gene, clone size, CDR3 DNA, CDR3 protein. D genes are given only for firm matches. Some rows have no size entry. The others give once, few or many, or a class for an expanded clone.

TRBV28	NA	TRBJ2-2	NA	TGTGCCAGCAGATTAGGAGGAAAGAACACCGGGGAGCTGTTTTTT	CASRLGGKNTGELFF
TRBV6-5	NA	TRBJ1-2	NA	TGTGCCAGCAGGCTCGGGGGGAAGAGCAACTATGGCTACACCTTC	CASRLGGKSNYGYTF
TRBV25-1	TRBD1	TRBJ2-1	NA	TGTGCCAGCAGTGGTCCTGGGACAGCTTACAATGAGCAGTTCTTC	CASSGPGTAYNEQFF
TRBV25-1	NA	TRBJ2-3	NA	TGTGCCAGCCAAGGACGGAGCACAGATACGCAGTATTTT	CASQGRSTDTQYF
TRBV18	NA	TRBJ2-2	NA	TGTGCCAGCTCAGCTCGCAGGACGGGGAACACCGGGGAGCTGTTTTTT	CASSARRTGNTGELFF
TRBV2	NA	TRBJ1-2	NA	TGTGCCAGCAGTGACCCGGGAATCGTCGCCTATGGCTACACCTTC	CASSDPGIVAYGYTF
TRBV2	NA	TRBJ2-7	NA	TGTGCCAGTATACCGGGACTCCCCTCCTACGAGCAGTACTTC	CASIPGLPSYEQYF
TRBV20-1	NA	TRBJ2-7	NA	TGCAGTGCTATTGGGAACGAGCAGTACTTC	CSAIGNEQYF
TRBV18	NA	TRBJ1-3	NA	TGTGCCAGCTCACCACCTATCGGGGGGATGAGTGGAAACACCATATATTTT	CASSPPIGGMSGNTIYF
TRBV6-1	TRBD1	TRBJ1-1	once	TGTGCCAGCAGTGAAATAGGACAGGCTATGAACACTGAAGCTTTCTTT	CASSEIGQAMNTEAFF
TRBV6-4	TRBD2	TRBJ2-3	NA	TGTGCCAGCAGCCGACTAGCGGGAGCAGATACGCAGTATTTT	CASSRLAGADTQYF
TRBV19	NA	TRBJ2-1	NA	TGTGCCAGTACCGGACACCTTAACAATGAGCAGTTCTTC	CASTGHLNNEQFF
TRBV6-1	NA	TRBJ1-2	few	TGTGCCAGCAGTGCCCTCGGGACGACGTTCTACACCTTC	CASSALGTTFYTF
TRBV7-2	TRBD2	TRBJ2-3	NA	TGTGCCAGCAGCTTAGCGGGAGGGCCCACAGATACGCAGTATTTT	CASSLAGGPTDTQYF
TRBV28	TRBD1	TRBJ2-2	NA	TGTGCCAGCAGTGGGGACAGGGACACCGGGGAGCTGTTTTTT	CASSGDRDTGELFF
TRBV7-9	NA	TRBJ1-4	once	TGTGCCAGCAGCCCGGAGGAGGCTAATGAAAAACTGTTTTTT	CASSPEEANEKLFF
TRBV4-2	NA	TRBJ2-3	NA	TGTGCCAGCAGCCAAGAGGGGGGTAGCACAGATACGCAGTATTTT	CASSQEGGSTDTQYF
TRBV6-5	NA	TRBJ2-2	NA	TGTGCCAGCAGTCGGGACTCGGGGCCCGGGGAGCTGTTTTTT	CASSRDSGPGELFF
TRBV6-6	NA	TRBJ2-1	NA	TGTGCCAGCAGTTACTCGATTGTCACGGTCGATGAGCAGTTCTTC	CASSYSIVTVDEQFF
TRBV4-2	TRBD1	TRBJ1-4	NA	TGTGCCAGCAGCCAAGAGCCACGGGGCCCGACAGGGCTGTTTTTT	CASSQEPRGPTGLFF
TRBV9	TRBD1	TRBJ2-1	NA	TGTGCCAGCAGCTTCCGACAGGGTGGGACCAATGAGCAGTTCTTC	CASSFRQGGTNEQFF
TRBV9	NA	TRBJ2-3	NA	TGTGCCAGCAGCGTAGGGGGTAGCCGGAGCACAGATACGCAGTATTTT	CASSVGGSRSTDTQYF
TRBV7-9	NA	TRBJ2-3	NA	TGTGCCAGCAGCTTAGTAGTCAGGGTAGAGTCAGATACGCAGTATTTT	CASSLVVRVESDTQYF
TRBV29-1	NA	TRBJ1-4	NA	TGCAGCGTCGCCAGTCCCGGTGAAAAACTGTTTTTT	CSVASPGEKLFF
TRBV7-2	NA	TRBJ2-3	NA	TGTGCCAGCAGCCCATCGAACAATAGGATCCCGCAGTATTTT	CASSPSNNRIPQYF
TRBV30	NA	TRBJ2-7	NA	TGTGCCTGGAGTGTGAGCGGTTCCTACGAGCAGTACTTC	CAWSVSGSYEQYF
TRBV6-1	NA	TRBJ1-2	NA	TGTGCCAGCAGCGAAGCGCACGGAGCTAACTATGGCTACACCTTC	CASSEAHGANYGYTF
TRBV5-1	NA	TRBJ1-2	NA	TGCGCCAGCAGCCCAGACAGCGTAGCTAACTATGGCTACACCTTC	CASSPDSVANYGYTF
TRBV7-2	NA	TRBJ1-1	NA	TGTGCCAGCAGCTTAAGTGTCTCCACTGAAGCTTTCTTT	CASSLSVSTEAFF
TRBV10-3	TRBD1	TRBJ2-7	NA	TGTGCCATCAGTCAAAGACAGGGGGGCTACGAGCAGTACTTC	CAISQRQGGYEQYF
TRBV6-6	NA	TRBJ1-3	NA	TGTGCCAGCAGTTACCCCACAGGTTCCATATATTTT	CASSYPTGSIYF
TRBV9	TRBD1	TRBJ1-6	once	TGTGCCAGCAGCGTAGCCCCCCGGGACAGCTTCCCCTCACCCCTCCACTTT	CASSVAPRDSFPSPLHF